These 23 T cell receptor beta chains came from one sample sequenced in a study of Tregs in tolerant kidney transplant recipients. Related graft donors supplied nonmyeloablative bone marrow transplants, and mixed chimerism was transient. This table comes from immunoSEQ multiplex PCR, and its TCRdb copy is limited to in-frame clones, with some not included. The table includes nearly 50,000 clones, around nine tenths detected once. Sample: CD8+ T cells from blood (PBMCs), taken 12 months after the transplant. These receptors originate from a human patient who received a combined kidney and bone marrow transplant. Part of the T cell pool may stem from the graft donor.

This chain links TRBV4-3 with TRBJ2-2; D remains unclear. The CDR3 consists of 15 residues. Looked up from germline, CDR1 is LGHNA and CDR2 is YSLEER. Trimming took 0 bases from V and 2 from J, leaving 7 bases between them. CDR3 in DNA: TGCGCCAGCAGCCAAGATTGGAGAAACACCGGGGAGCTGTTTTTT. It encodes CASSQDWRNTGELFF.

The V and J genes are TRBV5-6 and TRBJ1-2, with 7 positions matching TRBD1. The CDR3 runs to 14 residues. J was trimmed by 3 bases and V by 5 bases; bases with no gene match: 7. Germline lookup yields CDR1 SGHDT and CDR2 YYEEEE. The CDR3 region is CASSNRGLDYGYTF. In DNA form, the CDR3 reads TGTGCCAGCAGTAACAGGGGTCTCGACTATGGCTACACCTTC.

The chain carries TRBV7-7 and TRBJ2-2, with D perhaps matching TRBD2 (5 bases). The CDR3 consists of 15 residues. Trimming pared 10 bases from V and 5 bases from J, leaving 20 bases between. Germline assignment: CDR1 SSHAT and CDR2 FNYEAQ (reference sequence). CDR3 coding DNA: TGTGCCATTGAAACTATTAGCGATCAGACCGGGGAGCTGTTTTTT. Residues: CAIETISDQTGELFF. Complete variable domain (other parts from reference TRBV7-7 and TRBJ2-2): GAGVSQSPRYKVTKRGQDVTLRCDPISSHATLYWYQQALGQGPEFLTYFNYEAQPDKSGLPSDRFSAERPEGSISTLTIQRTEQRDSAMYRCAIETISDQTGELFFGEGSRLTVL.

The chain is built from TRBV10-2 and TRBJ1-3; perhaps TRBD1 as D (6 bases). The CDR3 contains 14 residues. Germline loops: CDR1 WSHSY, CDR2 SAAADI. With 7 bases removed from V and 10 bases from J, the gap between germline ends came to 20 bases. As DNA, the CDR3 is TGCGCCAGCACCACAGGGTTTACCGCTGGGACCATATATTTT. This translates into CASTTGFTAGTIYF.

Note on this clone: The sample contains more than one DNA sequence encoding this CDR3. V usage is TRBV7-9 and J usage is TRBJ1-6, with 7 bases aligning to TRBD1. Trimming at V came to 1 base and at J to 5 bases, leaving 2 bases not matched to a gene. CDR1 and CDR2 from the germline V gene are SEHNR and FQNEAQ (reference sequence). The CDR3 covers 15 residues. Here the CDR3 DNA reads TGTGCCAGCAGCTTAGGACAGGGTAATAATTCACCCCTCCACTTT. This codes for CASSLGQGNNSPLHF.

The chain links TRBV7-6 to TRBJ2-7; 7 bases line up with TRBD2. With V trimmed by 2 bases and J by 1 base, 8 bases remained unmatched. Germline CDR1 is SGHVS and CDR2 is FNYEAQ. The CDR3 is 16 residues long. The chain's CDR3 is CASSLLSGLSSYEQYF. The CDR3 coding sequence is TGTGCCAGCAGCTTACTTTCGGGACTATCGTCCTACGAGCAGTACTTC.

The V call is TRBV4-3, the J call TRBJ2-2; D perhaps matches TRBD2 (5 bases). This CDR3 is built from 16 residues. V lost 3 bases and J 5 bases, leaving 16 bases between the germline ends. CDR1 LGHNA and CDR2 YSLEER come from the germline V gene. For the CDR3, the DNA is TGCGCCAGCAGCCAGGGCGGGTACCCCTGGACCGGGGAGCTGTTTTTT. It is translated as CASSQGGYPWTGELFF.

CDR3 sequence reads: CASSLGHLTGPYEQYF. CDR3 sequence (DNA): TGTGCCAGCAGCTTAGGGCATCTGACAGGGCCCTACGAGCAGTACTTC. The chain uses TRBV7-3 and TRBJ2-7; TRBD1 matches 7 bases. The J segment lost 2 bases and the V segment lost 2 bases, leaving 9 bases of the junction unmatched. The CDR3 totals 16 residues. Germline assignment: CDR1 SGHTA and CDR2 FQGTGA.

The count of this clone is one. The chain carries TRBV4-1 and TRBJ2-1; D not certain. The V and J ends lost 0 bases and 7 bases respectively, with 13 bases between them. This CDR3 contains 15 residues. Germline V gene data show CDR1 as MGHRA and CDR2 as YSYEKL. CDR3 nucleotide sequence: TGCGCCAGCAGCCAAGATTCGACGGGTAGTAATGAGCAGTTCTTC. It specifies CASSQDSTGSNEQFF.

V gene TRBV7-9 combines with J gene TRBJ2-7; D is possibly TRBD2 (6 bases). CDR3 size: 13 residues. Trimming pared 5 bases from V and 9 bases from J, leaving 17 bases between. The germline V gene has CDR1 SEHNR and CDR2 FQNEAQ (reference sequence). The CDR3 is CASSARLDLVQYF. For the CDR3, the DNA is TGTGCCAGCAGCGCACGACTAGATCTTGTGCAGTACTTC.

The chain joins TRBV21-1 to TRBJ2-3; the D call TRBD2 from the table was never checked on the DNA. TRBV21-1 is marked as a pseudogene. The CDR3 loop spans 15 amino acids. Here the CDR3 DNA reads TGTGCCAGCAGCCGCCTAGCGGGTGGCACAGATACGCAGTATTTT. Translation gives CASSRLAGGTDTQYF.

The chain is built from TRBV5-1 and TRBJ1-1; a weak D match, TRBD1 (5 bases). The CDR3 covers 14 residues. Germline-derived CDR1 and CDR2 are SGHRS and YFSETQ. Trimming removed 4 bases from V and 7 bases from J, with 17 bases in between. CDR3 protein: CASSLIPDRGEAFF. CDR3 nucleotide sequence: TGCGCCAGCAGCCTTATACCTGATAGGGGTGAAGCTTTCTTT.

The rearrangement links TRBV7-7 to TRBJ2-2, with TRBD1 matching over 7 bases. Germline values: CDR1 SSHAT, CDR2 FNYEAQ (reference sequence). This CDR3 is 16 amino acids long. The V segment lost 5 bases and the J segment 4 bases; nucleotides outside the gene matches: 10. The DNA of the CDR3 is TGTGCCAGCAGCCCGCGACAGGGTCAGAGCACCGGGGAGCTGTTTTTT. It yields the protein CASSPRQGQSTGELFF. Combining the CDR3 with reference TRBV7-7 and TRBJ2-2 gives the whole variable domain GAGVSQSPRYKVTKRGQDVTLRCDPISSHATLYWYQQALGQGPEFLTYFNYEAQPDKSGLPSDRFSAERPEGSISTLTIQRTEQRDSAMYRCASSPRQGQSTGELFFGEGSRLTVL.

The CDR3 here is CASSEDPGNNQPQHF. In nucleotides, the CDR3 is TGTGCCAGCAGTGAAGATCCAGGGAACAATCAGCCCCAGCATTTT. The V gene is TRBV6-1, the J gene TRBJ1-5; D may be TRBD1 (5 bases). V lost 1 base and J 3 bases, leaving 10 bases between the germline ends. This CDR3 comprises 15 residues. Germline loops: CDR1 MNHNS, CDR2 SASEGT.

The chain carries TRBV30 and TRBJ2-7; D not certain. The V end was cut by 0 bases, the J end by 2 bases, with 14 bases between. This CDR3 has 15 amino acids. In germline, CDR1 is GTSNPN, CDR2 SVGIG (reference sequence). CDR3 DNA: TGTGCCTGGAGTGTATGGGCAGCATCTCCCTACGAGCAGTACTTC. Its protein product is CAWSVWAASPYEQYF.

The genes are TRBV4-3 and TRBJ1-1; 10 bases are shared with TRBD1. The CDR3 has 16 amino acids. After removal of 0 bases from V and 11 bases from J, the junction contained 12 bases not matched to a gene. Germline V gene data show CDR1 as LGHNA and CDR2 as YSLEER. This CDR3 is CASSQDRTGTGVEAFF. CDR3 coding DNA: TGCGCCAGCAGCCAAGATCGAACTGGGACAGGGGTGGAGGCTTTCTTT.

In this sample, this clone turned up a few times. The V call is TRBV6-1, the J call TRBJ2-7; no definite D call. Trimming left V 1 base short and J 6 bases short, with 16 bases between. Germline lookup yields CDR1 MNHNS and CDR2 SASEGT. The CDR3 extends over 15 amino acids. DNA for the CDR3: TGTGCCAGCAGTGAAGGCAGACTCGGCTCCGGCGAGCAGTACTTC. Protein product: CASSEGRLGSGEQYF.

The CDR3 nucleotides are TGTGCCAGCCGTTCTTTAGGCGGGAGGTTGAATGAGCAGTTCTTC. Translating gives CASRSLGGRLNEQFF. V and J are TRBV27 and TRBJ2-1, with TRBD2 identical over 8 bases. CDR1 and CDR2 (germline): MNHEY, SMNVEV (reference sequence). The CDR3 is made up of 15 amino acids. The junction had 13 bases not matched to a gene; V was cut back by 8 bases and J by 7 bases.

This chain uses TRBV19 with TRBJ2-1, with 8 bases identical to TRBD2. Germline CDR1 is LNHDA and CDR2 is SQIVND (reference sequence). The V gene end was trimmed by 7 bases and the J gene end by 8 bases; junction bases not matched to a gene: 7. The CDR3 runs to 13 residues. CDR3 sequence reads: CASTRGRTDEQFF. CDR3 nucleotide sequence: TGTGCCAGTACCCGCGGGAGGACCGATGAGCAGTTCTTC.

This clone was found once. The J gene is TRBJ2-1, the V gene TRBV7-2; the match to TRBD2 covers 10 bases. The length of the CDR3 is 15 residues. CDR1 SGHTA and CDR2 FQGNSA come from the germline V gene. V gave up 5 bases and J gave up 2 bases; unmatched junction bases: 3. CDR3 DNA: TGTGCCAGCAGCCGGACTAGCGGAGCCTACAATGAGCAGTTCTTC. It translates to CASSRTSGAYNEQFF. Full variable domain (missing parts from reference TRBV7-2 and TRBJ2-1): GAGVSQSPSNKVTEKGKDVELRCDPISGHTALYWYRQSLGQGLEFLIYFQGNSAPDKSGLPSDRFSAERTGGSVSTLTIQRTQQEDSAVYLCASSRTSGAYNEQFFGPGTRLTVL.

DNA for the CDR3: TGTGCCGTGGGGAGGGCGGATACGCAGTATTTT. This sequence encodes CAVGRADTQYF. The rearrangement uses TRBV15 and TRBJ2-3, with TRBD2 matching 7 bases. The CDR3 covers 11 residues. J was trimmed by 6 bases and V by 11 bases; bases with no gene match: 5. The germline V gene encodes CDR1 LNHNV and CDR2 YYDKDF (reference sequence).

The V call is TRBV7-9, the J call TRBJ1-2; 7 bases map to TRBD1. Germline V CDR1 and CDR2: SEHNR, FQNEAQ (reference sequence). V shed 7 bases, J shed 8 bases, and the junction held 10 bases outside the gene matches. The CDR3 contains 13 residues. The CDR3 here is CASKGRTGLGYTF. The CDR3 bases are TGTGCCAGCAAAGGTCGGACAGGACTCGGCTACACCTTC.

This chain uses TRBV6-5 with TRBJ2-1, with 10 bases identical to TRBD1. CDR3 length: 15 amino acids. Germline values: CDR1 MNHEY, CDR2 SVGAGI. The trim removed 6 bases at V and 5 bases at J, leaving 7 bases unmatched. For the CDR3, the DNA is TGTGCCAGCAGACCCGACAGGGGGCTGAACAATGAGCAGTTCTTC. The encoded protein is CASRPDRGLNNEQFF.